These 3 T cell receptor beta chains were all obtained from the same sample, sequenced in a study of blood T cell repertoires in COVID-19. The assay was immunoSEQ multiplex PCR, and TCRdb's table has in-frame clones only and misses some. The sample records around 160,000 clones, 75% to 90% being singletons. Sequencing used PBMCs or T cells enriched from blood (not recorded which). Receptors were obtained from a woman in her thirties or forties who had been exposed to COVID-19.

CDR3 sequence reads: CASSFGGQGFNGYTF. The CDR3 DNA follows: TGTGCCAGCAGCTTCGGTGGACAGGGGTTCAATGGCTACACCTTC. The rearrangement joins TRBV7-6 to TRBJ1-2; 9 bases agree with TRBD1. V lost 3 bases, J lost 6 bases, and 8 bases stayed unmatched. In germline, CDR1 is SGHVS, CDR2 FNYEAQ. The CDR3 covers 15 residues. The full variable domain, in which reference TRBV7-6 and TRBJ1-2 provide the parts outside the CDR3, is GAGVSQSPRYKVTKRGQDVALRCDPISGHVSLYWYRQALGQGPEFLTYFNYEAQQDKSGLPNDRFSAERPEGSISTLTIQRTEQRDSAMYRCASSFGGQGFNGYTFGSGTRLTVV.

The chain employs TRBV27 and TRBJ2-7; TRBD1 is a possible D gene (6 bases). Deletions cut 9 bases from V and 0 bases from J, with 12 bases between. There are 13 residues in the CDR3. Per the germline V gene, CDR1 is MNHEY and CDR2 is SMNVEV (reference sequence). As DNA, the CDR3 is TGTGCCAGTCGACGGACAGCCTCCTACGAGCAGTACTTC. It translates to CASRRTASYEQYF.

This clone was observed once. The V gene is TRBV6-6, the J gene TRBJ1-5; TRBD1 is a possible D gene (6 bases). Between the trimmed V and J ends, which lost 6 bases and 7 bases, there was a span of 16 bases. The germline gives CDR1 MNHNY, CDR2 SVGAGI (reference sequence). The CDR3 contains 14 residues. CDR3 sequence: CASSPYRDGQPQHF. CDR3 nucleotides: TGTGCCAGCAGCCCGTACAGGGATGGACAGCCCCAGCATTTT.